The 9 T cell receptor beta chains reported below all come from one sample, sequenced in a study of cytotoxic CD8 clonotypes in ibrutinib-treated CLL. Data came from immunoSEQ multiplex PCR; TCRdb stores just in-frame clones and leaves some out. Among about 97,000 clones listed, around 77% were seen once. The sample in question was PBMCs, obtained after 24 months of ibrutinib treatment. These receptors originate from a human donor with chronic lymphocytic leukemia.

The chain employs TRBV7-9 and TRBJ2-7; a possible D gene is TRBD1 (5 bases). The germline CDR1 and CDR2 sequences are SEHNR and FQNEAQ (reference sequence). The CDR3 consists of 16 residues. V lost 5 bases and J 5 bases, leaving 22 bases between the germline ends. The CDR3 sequence: CASSPLGQGRSHEQYF. In nucleotides, the CDR3 is TGTGCCAGCAGCCCCCTGGGGCAGGGAAGATCCCACGAGCAGTACTTC. Based on the CDR3 plus reference TRBV7-9 and TRBJ2-7, the full variable domain is DTGVSQNPRHKITKRGQNVTFRCDPISEHNRLYWYRQTLGQGPEFLTYFQNEAQLEKSRLLSDRFSAERPKGSFSTLEIQRTEQGDSAMYLCASSPLGQGRSHEQYFGPGTRLTVT.

This chain uses TRBV19 with TRBJ2-2; possible D gene TRBD1, 5 bases. Looked up from germline, CDR1 is LNHDA and CDR2 is SQIVND (reference sequence). Deletions cut 4 bases from V and 3 bases from J, with 9 bases between. This CDR3 region has 14 residues. CDR3 sequence reads: CASSTGRDTGELFF. CDR3 bases: TGTGCCAGTAGTACAGGCAGGGACACCGGGGAGCTGTTTTTT.

V is TRBV4-2 and J is TRBJ2-6; D remains unclear. Looked up from germline, CDR1 is LGHNA and CDR2 is YNFKEQ. The V end was cut by 0 bases, the J end by 0 bases, with 3 bases between. The CDR3 is made up of 15 amino acids. CDR3 protein: CASSQDDSGANVLTF. In DNA, the CDR3 is TGTGCCAGCAGCCAAGATGACTCTGGGGCCAACGTCCTGACTTTC.

This clone was seen more than once but under ten times. The chain links TRBV5-1 to TRBJ1-4; no definite D call. This CDR3 has 14 amino acids. Trimming removed 5 bases from V and 0 bases from J, with 8 bases in between. From germline, CDR1 is SGHRS and CDR2 YFSETQ. As DNA, the CDR3 is TGCGCCAGCAGTCGAGCTGCAACTAATGAAAAACTGTTTTTT. Protein sequence: CASSRAATNEKLFF.

The chain combines TRBV7-3 with TRBJ2-1; 7 bases are a match to TRBD2. After removal of 2 bases from V and 4 bases from J, the junction contained 8 bases not matched to a gene. Germline V lookup: CDR1 SGHTA, CDR2 FQGTGA. The CDR3 loop spans 16 amino acids. In DNA form, the CDR3 reads TGTGCCAGCAGCTTATTGGCGGGAGTAACGTACAATGAGCAGTTCTTC. This sequence encodes CASSLLAGVTYNEQFF.

V gene TRBV27 combines with J gene TRBJ2-7; perhaps D is TRBD1 or TRBD2 (6 bases each). The V end lost 4 bases, the J end lost 2 bases, and 12 bases lay between the germline ends. Germline loops: CDR1 MNHEY, CDR2 SMNVEV (reference sequence). This CDR3 contains 14 residues. CDR3 DNA: TGTGCCAGCAGTTCACACGGGGGCGCCTACGAGCAGTACTTC. Its translation: CASSSHGGAYEQYF.

This chain connects TRBV19 to TRBJ1-2; 7 bases are a match to TRBD1. Germline-derived CDR1 and CDR2 are LNHDA and SQIVND (reference sequence). This CDR3 contains 13 residues. With 7 bases clipped from V and 8 bases from J, the junction kept 10 bases outside the gene matches. This CDR3 reads CASTDGTVSGYTF. The CDR3 DNA sequence: TGTGCCAGTACCGACGGGACAGTCAGCGGCTACACCTTC.

This chain uses TRBV4-1 with TRBJ2-7; D gene uncertain. Germline assignment: CDR1 MGHRA and CDR2 YSYEKL. CDR3 size: 15 residues. V dropped 1 base and J dropped 7 bases, with 17 bases sitting between them. CDR3 DNA: TGCGCCAGCAGCCAAGTCCCAGGTCCCTCGAATGAGCAGTACTTC. It specifies CASSQVPGPSNEQYF.

For the CDR3, the DNA is TGCGCCAGCAGCTCTAGGACTAGCGGGGTAAATGAGCAGTTCTTC. It is translated as CASSSRTSGVNEQFF. J is TRBJ2-1 and V is TRBV5-1; TRBD2 agrees at 12 bases. This CDR3 spans 15 amino acids. The V segment lost 3 bases and the J segment 7 bases; nucleotides outside the gene matches: 5. Germline-derived CDR1 and CDR2 are SGHRS and YFSETQ. The full variable domain, with the rest looked up from reference TRBV5-1 and TRBJ2-1, is KAGVTQTPRYLIKTRGQQVTLSCSPISGHRSVSWYQQTPGQGLQFLFEYFSETQRNKGNFPGRFSGRQFSNSRSEMNVSTLELGDSALYLCASSSRTSGVNEQFFGPGTRLTVL.